These T cell receptor beta chains were read from a single sample in a study of liver allograft versus peripheral blood T cells. TCRdb re-derived calls from the reads in MiXCR, one entry per CDR3 protein. Here the sample spans a few thousand distinct CDR3 sequences, roughly 15% being singletons. Receptors originate from a human patient who had a liver transplant. These T cells may partly come from the graft donor. Both conserved end residues are part of each CDR3. Each record gives: J gene, clone size, D gene, V gene, CDR3 protein. The D gene is left open where the match is weak. Where a row states a size, it is once, few, many or the class of an expanded clone; other rows omit it.

j_gene: TRBJ2-1; abundance: -; d_gene: TRBD2; v_gene: TRBV15; CDR3aa: CATGTSGYNEQFF
j_gene: TRBJ2-2; abundance: few; d_gene: TRBD2; v_gene: TRBV27; CDR3aa: CASSPSGGGAEELFF
j_gene: TRBJ2-4; abundance: -; d_gene: -; v_gene: TRBV2; CDR3aa: CASSLPRGGAKNIQYF
j_gene: TRBJ2-1; abundance: many; d_gene: TRBD2; v_gene: TRBV27; CDR3aa: CASSLSRGGNNEQFF
j_gene: TRBJ2-2; abundance: medium-sized; d_gene: -; v_gene: TRBV6-5; CDR3aa: CASSYWQLNTGELFF
j_gene: TRBJ2-2; abundance: -; d_gene: -; v_gene: TRBV20-1; CDR3aa: CSARVLQDSGELFF
j_gene: TRBJ1-1; abundance: -; d_gene: -; v_gene: TRBV2; CDR3aa: CASSTGLGATEAFF
j_gene: TRBJ2-3; abundance: -; d_gene: TRBD2; v_gene: TRBV12-3/TRBV12-4; CDR3aa: CASSFAGGLGTDTQYF
j_gene: TRBJ1-4; abundance: many; d_gene: -; v_gene: TRBV5-4; CDR3aa: CASSIDRGAGHEKLFF
j_gene: TRBJ2-1; abundance: medium-sized; d_gene: TRBD1; v_gene: TRBV6-1; CDR3aa: CASSGMDRDPEQFF
j_gene: TRBJ1-1; abundance: medium-sized; d_gene: TRBD1; v_gene: TRBV5-4; CDR3aa: CASSDFTGGYTEAFF
j_gene: TRBJ2-7; abundance: many; d_gene: TRBD1; v_gene: TRBV20-1; CDR3aa: CSARTGVRYEQYF
j_gene: TRBJ1-1; abundance: medium-sized; d_gene: -; v_gene: TRBV13; CDR3aa: CASSFWDNMNTEAFF
j_gene: TRBJ1-5; abundance: medium-sized; d_gene: -; v_gene: TRBV10-3; CDR3aa: CAISERGDQPQHF
j_gene: TRBJ2-7; abundance: -; d_gene: -; v_gene: TRBV5-3; CDR3aa: CARSFLREIYEQYF
j_gene: TRBJ2-2; abundance: -; d_gene: -; v_gene: TRBV9; CDR3aa: CASSVSRGAGNTGELFF
j_gene: TRBJ1-1; abundance: large; d_gene: -; v_gene: TRBV10-3; CDR3aa: CAISESGTVNTEAFF
j_gene: TRBJ2-1; abundance: medium-sized; d_gene: TRBD2; v_gene: TRBV9; CDR3aa: CASSAEKRGTYNEQFF
j_gene: TRBJ1-1; abundance: medium-sized; d_gene: TRBD1; v_gene: TRBV27; CDR3aa: CASSLWGTGRTEAFF
j_gene: TRBJ1-5; abundance: many; d_gene: -; v_gene: TRBV6-1; CDR3aa: CASSGTPYSNQPQHF
j_gene: TRBJ1-6; abundance: few; d_gene: -; v_gene: TRBV6-6; CDR3aa: CASAAGAGNSPLHF
j_gene: TRBJ2-7; abundance: -; d_gene: TRBD2; v_gene: TRBV5-5; CDR3aa: CASSLGLAGGFVQYF
j_gene: TRBJ1-2; abundance: medium-sized; d_gene: -; v_gene: TRBV6-5; CDR3aa: CASSYGLPPNNYGYTF
j_gene: TRBJ1-1; abundance: medium-sized; d_gene: -; v_gene: TRBV18; CDR3aa: CASSPRDGGNTEAFF
j_gene: TRBJ2-1; abundance: medium-sized; d_gene: -; v_gene: TRBV28; CDR3aa: CASRPLVISYNEQFF
j_gene: TRBJ1-5; abundance: medium-sized; d_gene: -; v_gene: TRBV7-9; CDR3aa: CASSSYNQPQHF
j_gene: TRBJ1-2; abundance: medium-sized; d_gene: TRBD1; v_gene: TRBV12-5; CDR3aa: CASGWGDSLHYGYTF
j_gene: TRBJ1-1; abundance: medium-sized; d_gene: -; v_gene: TRBV28; CDR3aa: CASSSVFVRTPNTEAFF
j_gene: TRBJ1-1; abundance: large; d_gene: -; v_gene: TRBV13; CDR3aa: CASIEAGITEAFF
j_gene: TRBJ1-6; abundance: large; d_gene: -; v_gene: TRBV10-3; CDR3aa: CAISVSSYNSPLHF
j_gene: TRBJ1-2; abundance: many; d_gene: -; v_gene: TRBV6-2/TRBV6-3; CDR3aa: CASSFFESPRWHYGYTF
j_gene: TRBJ2-3; abundance: many; d_gene: -; v_gene: TRBV27; CDR3aa: CASSFYSTDTQYF
j_gene: TRBJ1-1; abundance: medium-sized; d_gene: -; v_gene: TRBV9; CDR3aa: CASSYDGGNTEAFF
j_gene: TRBJ1-5; abundance: medium-sized; d_gene: TRBD1; v_gene: TRBV27; CDR3aa: CASSSDRDRPQHF
j_gene: TRBJ2-1; abundance: large; d_gene: -; v_gene: TRBV13; CDR3aa: CASLLGPGFNEQFF